This T cell receptor beta chain was observed in a study of a mutant IDH1 vaccine in newly diagnosed glioma. Turning to this clone: The antigen is unknown.

Data came from immunoSEQ multiplex PCR; TCRdb stores just in-frame clones and leaves some out. The sample carries about 38,000 clones, roughly 76% recorded once. Time point defined: week 23, last vaccination. Vaccination comprised doses that each held 300 ug of mutant IDH1 20-mer peptide, plus topical imiquimod. The starting material was PBMCs, obtained from a glioma patient whose treatment included an IDH1 peptide vaccine. The TCR originated in a man aged 35-49 years with glioma.

CDR3: CASSTQGTDTQYF. In DNA, the CDR3 is TGTGCCAGCAGCACCCAGGGGACAGATACGCAGTATTTT. This sequence joins TRBV9 and TRBJ2-3; D might be TRBD1 (6 bases). The CDR3 contains 13 residues. The germline gives CDR1 SGDLS, CDR2 YYNGEE. Trimming took off 4 bases at V and 3 bases at J, with 9 bases between the two ends.